Shown below are 5 T cell receptor beta chains from a single sample sequenced in a study of human T cells and chemical hapten exposure. TCRdb ran MiXCR on the RACE reads and lists one entry per CDR3 protein. This table holds approximately 59,000 distinct CDR3 sequences, around 6.1% found once. The time point here: healthy volunteer bleed at 6 weeks. From whole blood left unfractionated, total RNA was extracted. Sequencing used whole blood. These receptors were obtained from a female donor in good health. Some clones in this sample may be carry-over from other donors' samples.

The sample holds many counts of this clonotype. V is TRBV29-1 and J is TRBJ2-7; weak D call: TRBD2 (6 bases). Germline V gives CDR1 SQVTM, CDR2 ANQGSEA. Trimming took 3 bases from V and 2 from J, leaving 14 bases between them. CDR3 length: 14 amino acids. The CDR3: CSVEWPGRPYEQYF. In nucleotides, the CDR3 is TGCAGCGTTGAGTGGCCAGGGAGGCCCTACGAGCAGTACTTC.

To note about this clonotype: A much larger clone differs by one base, so this may be a read error. Written as DNA, the CDR3 is TGTGCTAGTGGTTTAGGGACTAGCGGAATCACTGAGCAGTTCTTC. Amino acid sequence: CASGLGTSGITEQFF. V usage is TRBV12-5 and J usage is TRBJ2-1; 11 bases are shared with TRBD2. CDR3 length: 15 residues. With V trimmed by 3 bases and J by 9 bases, 7 bases remained unmatched. The germline V gene has CDR1 LGHNT and CDR2 FRNRAP. The full variable domain, in which reference TRBV12-5 and TRBJ2-1 provide the parts outside the CDR3, is DARVTQTPRHKVTEMGQEVTMRCQPILGHNTVFWYRQTMMQGLELLAYFRNRAPLDDSGMPKDRFSAEMPDATLATLKIQPSEPRDSAVYFCASGLGTSGITEQFFGPGTRLTVL.

This clonotype was seen at least ten times. The chain is built from TRBV20-1 and TRBJ2-3, with D hard to call. CDR1 DFQATT and CDR2 SNEGSKA come from the germline V gene (reference sequence). Trimming cost V 7 bases and J 4 bases, with 15 bases left between them. The CDR3 spans 13 residues. Written as DNA, the CDR3 is TGCAGTGGTAGCCAGGTGATTGCAGATACGCAGTATTTT. Residues: CSGSQVIADTQYF.

This clonotype came up many times. This rearrangement joins TRBV29-1 to TRBJ1-1, with D possibly matching TRBD1 (6 bases). Germline values: CDR1 SQVTM, CDR2 ANQGSEA. Trimming shortened V by 7 bases and J by 6 bases, and 12 bases separated the two germline ends. This CDR3 has 11 amino acids. The CDR3 is CSGGGGPEAFF. For the CDR3, the DNA is TGCAGCGGGGGGGGGGGGCCTGAAGCTTTCTTT.

This clonotype appeared a few times. The V gene is TRBV29-1, the J gene TRBJ1-1; D perhaps matches TRBD1 (6 bases). Between the trimmed V and J ends, which lost 0 bases and 5 bases, there was a span of 22 bases. The CDR3 sequence is 17 residues long. The germline V gene encodes CDR1 SQVTM and CDR2 ANQGSEA. CDR3 loop: CSVEEIAITGRKTEAFF. The CDR3, as DNA: TGCAGCGTTGAAGAAATCGCAATTACAGGGAGGAAGACTGAAGCTTTCTTT.